This T cell receptor beta chain was documented in a study of blood T cells in healthy people across ages. General study points: Diversity of TCR beta correlated strongly with naive T cell percentage. Per million T cells, TCR beta diversity dropped about linearly as age rose.

The CDR3 runs to 15 residues. Trimming at V came to 0 bases and at J to 10 bases, leaving 9 bases not matched to a gene. Germline V gives CDR1 DFQATT, CDR2 SNEGSKA (reference sequence). Per sample, a minimum of 6 million PBMCs were isolated. Note on this clonotype: What it recognizes is unknown.

A J-beta primer mix and a sample-barcoded 5' primer were used in a second PCR of roughly 6 to 12 cycles. TCRdb used MiXCR to reprocess the 5' RACE reads, holding one entry per CDR3 protein. The sample carries some 1.5 million distinct CDR3 sequences, roughly 28% recorded once. This receptor was obtained from a woman in her 30s in good health. The J gene is TRBJ2-1, the V gene TRBV20-1; 10 bases align to TRBD2. The sample consisted of blood. CDR3 DNA: TGCAGTGCTAGAGAGCCCCTAGCGGGAGTCAAAGAGCAGTTCTTC. It specifies CSAREPLAGVKEQFF.